What follows describes a single TCR beta chain. Methods used by the authors: Amplification of reference gene primers was used by the study to estimate nucleated cell counts. This table comes from immunoSEQ multiplex PCR, and its TCRdb copy is limited to in-frame clones, with some not included. V and J calls and clone size are as listed in that table; D and trimming were resolved from the DNA. The sample contains some 42,000 clones, around four fifths of which appear only once. The sample belongs to a study of blood T cell repertoires in COVID-19. Study-level background: The samples span acute and convalescent COVID-19 from the United States, Italy and Spain. PBMCs, B-cell-depleted T cells, or T cells provided the cDNA or gDNA that made up the material.

The CDR3 is 11 residues long. Germline V gene lookup returns CDR1 SGHRS and CDR2 YFSETQ. V lost 4 bases and J lost 6, with 8 bases in between. The receptor comes from a man between 45 and 60 years old with active COVID-19. The chain links TRBV5-1 to TRBJ2-7; no clear D gene. Source material: peripheral blood. DNA of the CDR3: TGCGCCAGCAGCGCCGGTCTCGAGCAGTACTTC. The encoded protein is CASSAGLEQYF.